The 6 T cell receptor beta chains in this list originate from one sample, sequenced in a study of blood T cells in healthy people across ages. Primed by a sample-barcoded 5' primer and a J-beta primer mix, a second PCR proceeded for about 6 to 11 cycles. TCRdb used MiXCR to reprocess the 5' RACE reads, holding one entry per CDR3 protein. Of around 800,000 distinct CDR3 sequences listed, 62% were seen once; the top ten hold roughly a quarter. What was sequenced was blood. All receptors come from a man aged 25-40 years in good health.

The table lists this clonotype with a few counts. The chain combines TRBV7-8 with TRBJ2-7, with D perhaps matching TRBD1 (5 bases). V lost 1 base, J lost 4 bases, and 14 bases lay in between. The germline V gene has CDR1 SGHVS and CDR2 FQNEAQ. This CDR3 has 15 residues. CDR3 in amino acids: CASSLDRQYLYEQYF. CDR3 nucleotides: TGTGCCAGCAGCTTAGACAGGCAGTATCTATACGAGCAGTACTTC. Full variable domain (missing parts from reference TRBV7-8 and TRBJ2-7): GAGVSQSPRYKVAKRGQDVALRCDPISGHVSLFWYQQALGQGPEFLTYFQNEAQLDKSGLPSDRFFAERPEGSVSTLKIQRTQQEDSAVYLCASSLDRQYLYEQYFGPGTRLTVT.

V and J are TRBV4-3 and TRBJ2-7, with D unclear. Trimming cost V 4 bases and J 0 bases, with 7 bases left between them. Germline V lookup: CDR1 LGHNA, CDR2 YSLEER. This CDR3 region has 13 residues. The CDR3 loop reads CASSRFTSYEQYF. CDR3 sequence (DNA): TGCGCCAGCAGCCGCTTTACCTCCTACGAGCAGTACTTC.

About this clonotype itself: A read error may explain this, as a much larger clone is one base away. The chain recombines TRBV27 with TRBJ2-5; the D gene could be TRBD1 or TRBD2 (6 bases each). The V end was cut by 3 bases, the J end by 11 bases, with 25 bases between. CDR1 is MNHEY, CDR2 SMNVEV, per germline (reference sequence). The CDR3 runs 16 residues. CDR3 sequence reads: CASSLAGDPVAREQYF. The CDR3 nucleotides read TGTGCCAGCAGTTTGGCAGGGGACCCGGTGGCTCGGGAGCAGTACTTC.

This clonotype was recorded once. V gene TRBV20-1 combines with J gene TRBJ2-1; D is unresolved. The J call may be faulty, since TRBJ2-7 better matches the DNA end. The CDR3 has 14 residues. Germline V lookup: CDR1 DFQATT, CDR2 SNEGSKA (reference sequence). The CDR3 nucleotides are TGCAGTGCTAGCTTGGGGTTCGGCTACAATGAGCAGTACTTC. Translation: CSASLGFGYNEQYF.

The chain recombines TRBV28 with TRBJ2-7; no firm D call. Germline CDR1 reads MDHEN; CDR2 reads SYDVKM. CDR3 length: 11 amino acids. V lost 5 bases, J lost 6 bases, and 8 bases lay in between. The CDR3 spells CASSRSREQYF. CDR3 bases: TGTGCCAGCAGTCGATCACGCGAGCAGTACTTC.

This chain uses TRBV12-3 or TRBV12-4 with TRBJ2-7; no definite D call. The DNA end favors TRBJ2-5, so the J call may be wrong. The CDR3 sequence is 12 residues long. The CDR3 spells CASGGPWGTQYF. The CDR3, as DNA: TGTGCCAGCGGCGGACCCTGGGGGACCCAGTACTTC.